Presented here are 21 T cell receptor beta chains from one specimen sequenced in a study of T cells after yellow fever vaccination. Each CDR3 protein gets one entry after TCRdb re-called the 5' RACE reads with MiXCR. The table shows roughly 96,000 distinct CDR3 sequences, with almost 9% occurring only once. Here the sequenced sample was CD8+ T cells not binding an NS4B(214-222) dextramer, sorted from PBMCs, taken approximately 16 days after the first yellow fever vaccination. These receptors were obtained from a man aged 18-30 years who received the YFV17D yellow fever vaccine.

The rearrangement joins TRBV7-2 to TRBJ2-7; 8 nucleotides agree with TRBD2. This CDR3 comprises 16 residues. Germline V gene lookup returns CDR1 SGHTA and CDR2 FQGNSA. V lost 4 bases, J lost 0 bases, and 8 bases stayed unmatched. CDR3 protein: CASSSPPRGDSYEQYF. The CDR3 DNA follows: TGTGCCAGCAGCTCCCCGCCGCGGGGGGACTCCTACGAGCAGTACTTC.

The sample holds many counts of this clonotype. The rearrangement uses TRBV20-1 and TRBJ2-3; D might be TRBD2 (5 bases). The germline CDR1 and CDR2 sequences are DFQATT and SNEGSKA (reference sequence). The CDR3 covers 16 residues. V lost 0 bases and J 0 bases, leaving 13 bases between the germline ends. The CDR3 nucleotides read TGCAGTGCTAGAGATTACGAGGGTCCTAGCACAGATACGCAGTATTTT. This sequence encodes CSARDYEGPSTDTQYF.

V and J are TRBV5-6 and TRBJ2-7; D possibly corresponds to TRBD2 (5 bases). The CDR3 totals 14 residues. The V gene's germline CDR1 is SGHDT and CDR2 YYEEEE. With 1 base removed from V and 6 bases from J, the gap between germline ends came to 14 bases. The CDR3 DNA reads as TGTGCCAGCAGCTTGAGAGGGTATCGGCGCGAGCAGTACTTC. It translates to CASSLRGYRREQYF.

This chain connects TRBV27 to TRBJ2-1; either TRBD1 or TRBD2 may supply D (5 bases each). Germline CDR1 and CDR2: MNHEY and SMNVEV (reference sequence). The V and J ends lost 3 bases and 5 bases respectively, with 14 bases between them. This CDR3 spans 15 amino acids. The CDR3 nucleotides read TGTGCCAGCAGTTTTTCGGCAGTGGGACACAATGAGCAGTTCTTC. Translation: CASSFSAVGHNEQFF.

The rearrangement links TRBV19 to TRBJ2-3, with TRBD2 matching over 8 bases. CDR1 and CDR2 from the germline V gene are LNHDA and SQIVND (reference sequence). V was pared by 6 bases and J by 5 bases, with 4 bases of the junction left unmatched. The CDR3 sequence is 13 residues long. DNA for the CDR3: TGTGCCAGTAGCGGGACTAGGGGAGATACGCAGTATTTT. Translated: CASSGTRGDTQYF.

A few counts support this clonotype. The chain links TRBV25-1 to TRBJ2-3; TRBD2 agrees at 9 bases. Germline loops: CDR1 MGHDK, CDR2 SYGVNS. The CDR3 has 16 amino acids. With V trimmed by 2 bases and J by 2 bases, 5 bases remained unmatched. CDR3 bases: TGTGCCAGCAGTGAAGGGACTAGCAGACTCACAGATACGCAGTATTTT. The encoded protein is CASSEGTSRLTDTQYF.

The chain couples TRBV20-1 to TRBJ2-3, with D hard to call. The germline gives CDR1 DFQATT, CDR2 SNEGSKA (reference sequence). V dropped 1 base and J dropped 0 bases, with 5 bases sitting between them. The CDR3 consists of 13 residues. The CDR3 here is CSARGFSTDTQYF. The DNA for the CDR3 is TGCAGTGCTAGAGGATTCAGCACAGATACGCAGTATTTT.

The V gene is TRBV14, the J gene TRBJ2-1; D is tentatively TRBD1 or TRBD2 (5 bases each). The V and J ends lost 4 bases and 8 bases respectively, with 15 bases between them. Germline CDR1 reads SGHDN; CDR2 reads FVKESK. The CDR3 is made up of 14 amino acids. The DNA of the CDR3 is TGTGCCAGCAGCCTGGGCCCAGGGAGACATGAGCAGTTCTTC. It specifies CASSLGPGRHEQFF.

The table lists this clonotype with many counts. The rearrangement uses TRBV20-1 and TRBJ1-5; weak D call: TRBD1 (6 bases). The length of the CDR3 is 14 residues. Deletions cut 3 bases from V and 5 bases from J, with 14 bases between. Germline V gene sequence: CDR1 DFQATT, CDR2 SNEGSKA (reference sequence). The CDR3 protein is CSASAGDRYQPQHF. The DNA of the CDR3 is TGCAGTGCTAGTGCAGGGGATAGGTATCAGCCCCAGCATTTT.

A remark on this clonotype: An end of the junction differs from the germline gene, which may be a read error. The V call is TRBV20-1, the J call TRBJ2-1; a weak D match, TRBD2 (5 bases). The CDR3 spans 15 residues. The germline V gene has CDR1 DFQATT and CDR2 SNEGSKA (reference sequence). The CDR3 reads CCAGRGPSGYNEQFF. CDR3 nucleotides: TGCTGTGCTGGGCGCGGACCCTCGGGATACAATGAGCAGTTCTTC.

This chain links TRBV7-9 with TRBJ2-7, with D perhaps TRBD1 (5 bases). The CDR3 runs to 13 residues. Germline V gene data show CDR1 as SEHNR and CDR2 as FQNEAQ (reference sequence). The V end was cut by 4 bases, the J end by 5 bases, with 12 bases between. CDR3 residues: CASSSGRGHEQYV. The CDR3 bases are TGTGCCAGCAGCTCCGGTAGGGGCCACGAGCAGTACGTC.

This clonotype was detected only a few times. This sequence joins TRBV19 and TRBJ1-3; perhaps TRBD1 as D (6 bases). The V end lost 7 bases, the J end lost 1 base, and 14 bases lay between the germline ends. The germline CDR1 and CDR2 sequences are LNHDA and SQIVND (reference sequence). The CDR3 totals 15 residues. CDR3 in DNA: TGTGCCAGTAACGAAATTAGGGGGTCTGGAAACACCATATATTTT. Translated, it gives CASNEIRGSGNTIYF.

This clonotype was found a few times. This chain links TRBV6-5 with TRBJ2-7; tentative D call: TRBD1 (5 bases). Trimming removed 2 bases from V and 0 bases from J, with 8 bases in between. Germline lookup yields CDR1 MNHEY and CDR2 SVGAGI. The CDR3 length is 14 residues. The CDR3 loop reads CASSYTGSSYEQYF. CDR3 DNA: TGTGCCAGCAGTTACACAGGAAGCTCCTACGAGCAGTACTTC.

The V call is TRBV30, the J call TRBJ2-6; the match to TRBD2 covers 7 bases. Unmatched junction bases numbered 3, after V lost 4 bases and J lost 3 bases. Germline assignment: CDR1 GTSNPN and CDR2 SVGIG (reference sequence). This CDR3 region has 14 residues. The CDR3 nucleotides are TGTGCCTGGAATTGGGGGGGTGGGGCCAACGTCCTGACTTTC. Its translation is CAWNWGGGANVLTF.

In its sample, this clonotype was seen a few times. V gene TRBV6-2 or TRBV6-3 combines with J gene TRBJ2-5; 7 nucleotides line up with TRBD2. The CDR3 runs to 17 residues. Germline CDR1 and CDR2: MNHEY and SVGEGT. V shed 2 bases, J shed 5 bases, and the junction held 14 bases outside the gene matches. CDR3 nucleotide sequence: TGTGCCAGCAGTTACCCCTCCGGATCGGGGGGTGAGGAGACCCAGTACTTC. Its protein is CASSYPSGSGGEETQYF.

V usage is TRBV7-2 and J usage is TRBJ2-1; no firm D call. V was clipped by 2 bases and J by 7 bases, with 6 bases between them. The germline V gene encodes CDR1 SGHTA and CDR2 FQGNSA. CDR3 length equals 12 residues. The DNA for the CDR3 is TGTGCCAGCAGCTTAATCCGAAATGAGCAGTTCTTC. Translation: CASSLIRNEQFF.

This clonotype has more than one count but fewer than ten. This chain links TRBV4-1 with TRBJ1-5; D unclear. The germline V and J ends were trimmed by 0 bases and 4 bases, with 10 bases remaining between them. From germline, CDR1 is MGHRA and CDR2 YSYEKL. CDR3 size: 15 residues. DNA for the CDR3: TGCGCCAGCAGCCAAGAGGTTTTAGGGAATCAGCCCCAGCATTTT. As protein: CASSQEVLGNQPQHF.

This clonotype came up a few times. The CDR3, as DNA: TGCAGCGTTTTCGGACTAGCGGGGGGATCGGATACGCAGTATTTT. Translation gives CSVFGLAGGSDTQYF. V is TRBV29-1 and J is TRBJ2-3; 14 nucleotides align to TRBD2. The CDR3 is made up of 15 amino acids. V trimming: 5 bases; J trimming: 6 bases; junction bases outside the gene matches: 7. Germline V gives CDR1 SQVTM, CDR2 ANQGSEA.

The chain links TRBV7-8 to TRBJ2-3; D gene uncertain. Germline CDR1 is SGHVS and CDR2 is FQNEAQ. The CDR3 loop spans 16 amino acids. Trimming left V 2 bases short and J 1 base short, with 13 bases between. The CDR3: CASSLFSTRGTDTQYF. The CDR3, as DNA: TGTGCCAGCAGCTTATTCTCCACCCGGGGCACAGATACGCAGTATTTT.

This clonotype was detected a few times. The CDR3 protein is CSVESGQGAYEQYF. The CDR3 coding sequence is TGCAGCGTTGAATCGGGACAGGGGGCCTACGAGCAGTACTTC. V usage is TRBV29-1 and J usage is TRBJ2-7; 11 bases are shared with TRBD1. Per the germline V gene, CDR1 is SQVTM and CDR2 is ANQGSEA. Trimming cost V 2 bases and J 2 bases; bases outside gene matches: 2. This CDR3 comprises 14 residues.

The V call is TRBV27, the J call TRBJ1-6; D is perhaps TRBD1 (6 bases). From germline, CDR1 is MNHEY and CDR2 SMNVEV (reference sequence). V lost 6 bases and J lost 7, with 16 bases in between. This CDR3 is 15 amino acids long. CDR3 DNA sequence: TGTGCCAGCAGAATCCTAGGGGGTCAGAATTCACCCCTCCACTTT. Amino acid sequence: CASRILGGQNSPLHF.